This T cell receptor beta chain was recovered during a study of T cell changes during pregnancy in multiple sclerosis. The protocol was immunoSEQ multiplex PCR, while the TCRdb copy is restricted to in-frame clones and leaves out a portion. The data show 60,000 or so clones, with roughly 90% seen just once and 0.8% to 1% held by the top ten. CDR1 MNHNY and CDR2 SVGAGI come from the germline V gene (reference sequence). The CDR3 consists of 12 residues. As to this clone: An end of the junction differs from the germline gene, which may be a read error.

The sequence derives from a female donor with multiple sclerosis, enrolled in a pregnancy study. This specimen was peripheral blood, taken before pregnancy. The gene calls are TRBV6-6 and TRBJ2-5; 7 bases map to TRBD1. CDR3 residues: CASGYRGETQYF. The CDR3 DNA follows: TGTGCCAGCGGTTACAGGGGAGAGACCCAGTACTTC.